This record looks at one T cell receptor beta chain sequence and its context. The target antigen is unknown. This specimen comes from a study of T cell responses to AZD1222 COVID-19 vaccine. The study's findings and limits: After the peak T cell response, and only then, were repertoires sampled. Only 5 or 6 individuals given AZD1222 were seropositive at baseline. Clonal diversity was possibly underestimated; the donors were predominantly white British and more often female.

It was second doses at about 4 or about 12 weeks that were pooled. The germline CDR1 and CDR2 sequences are LNHDA and SQIVND (reference sequence). The length of the CDR3 is 13 residues. V trimming: 6 bases; J trimming: 7 bases; junction bases outside the gene matches: 7. Clones were sequenced by immunoSEQ multiplex PCR, and TCRdb holds only the in-frame ones, with some missing. This table holds about 8,000 clones, 88% found once. This rearrangement joins TRBV19 to TRBJ1-2; 8 bases match TRBD1. This TCR came from an adult who received the AZD1222 COVID-19 vaccine. The sample here was peripheral blood, taken 28 days after the second AZD1222 dose. This chain's CDR3 is CASRDRDSVGYTF. DNA of the CDR3: TGTGCCAGTAGGGACAGGGATTCTGTTGGCTACACCTTC.